This TCR beta chain was recorded in a study of CD8 T cells in Susac syndrome. Random-hexamer reverse transcription was applied to about 0.5 to 1 ug RNA. Across 54 Vbeta and 13 Jbeta, TCR beta CDR3 was amplified with immunoSEQ multiplex PCR. TCRdb called the immunoSEQ multiplex PCR reads again in MiXCR, with one record for every CDR3 protein. The sample contains roughly 180,000 distinct CDR3 sequences, approximately 95% of which appear only once. Sequencing of TCR beta drew on CD8+ and CD4+ T cells from blood. Negative isolation was used for CD8+ and CD4+ T cells and FACS enrichment for TEMRA cells. CDR1 and CDR2 (germline): LNHDA, SQIVND (reference sequence). Trimming removed 5 bases at V and 2 bases at J, with 16 bases between. CDR3 size: 16 residues. Only one count was recorded for this clonotype.

This sequence originates from a human donor with multiple sclerosis. Sequences were obtained from CD4+ T cells from PBMCs. The chain carries TRBV19 and TRBJ1-5; D remains unclear. The CDR3 sequence: CASSHKPFWGNQPQHF. CDR3 sequence (DNA): TGTGCCAGTAGTCACAAGCCCTTCTGGGGCAATCAGCCCCAGCATTTT.